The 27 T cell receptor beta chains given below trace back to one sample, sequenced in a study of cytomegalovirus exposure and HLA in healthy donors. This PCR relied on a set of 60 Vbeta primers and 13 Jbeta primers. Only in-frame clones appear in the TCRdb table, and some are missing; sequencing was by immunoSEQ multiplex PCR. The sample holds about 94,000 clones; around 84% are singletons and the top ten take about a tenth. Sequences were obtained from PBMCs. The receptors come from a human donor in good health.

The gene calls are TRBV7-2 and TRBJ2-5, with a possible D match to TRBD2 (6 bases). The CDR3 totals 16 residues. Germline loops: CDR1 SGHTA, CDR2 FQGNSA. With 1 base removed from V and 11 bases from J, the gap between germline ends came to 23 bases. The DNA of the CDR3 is TGTGCCAGCAGCTTAGGCAGGACACAATCTACGGGGGAGCAGTACTTC. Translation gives CASSLGRTQSTGEQYF.

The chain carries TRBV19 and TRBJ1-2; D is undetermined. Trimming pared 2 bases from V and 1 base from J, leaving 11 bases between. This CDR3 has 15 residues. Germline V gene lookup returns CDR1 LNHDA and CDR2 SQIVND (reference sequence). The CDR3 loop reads CASSIRNSLNYGYTF. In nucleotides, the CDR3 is TGTGCCAGTAGTATAAGAAACAGCCTTAACTATGGCTACACCTTC.

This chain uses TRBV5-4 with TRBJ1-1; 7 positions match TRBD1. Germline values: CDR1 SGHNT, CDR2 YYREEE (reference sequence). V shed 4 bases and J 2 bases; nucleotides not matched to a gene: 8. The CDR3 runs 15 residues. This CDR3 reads CASSQPQGRNTEAFF. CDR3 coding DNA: TGTGCCAGCAGCCAACCACAGGGGAGAAACACTGAAGCTTTCTTT.

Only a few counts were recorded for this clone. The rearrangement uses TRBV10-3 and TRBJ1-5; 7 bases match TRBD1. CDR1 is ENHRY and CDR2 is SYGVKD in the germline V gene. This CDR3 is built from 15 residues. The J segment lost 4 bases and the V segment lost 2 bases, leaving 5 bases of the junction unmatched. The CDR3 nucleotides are TGTGCCATCAGTGAGACAGGGGTGGGGAATCAGCCCCAGCATTTT. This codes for CAISETGVGNQPQHF.

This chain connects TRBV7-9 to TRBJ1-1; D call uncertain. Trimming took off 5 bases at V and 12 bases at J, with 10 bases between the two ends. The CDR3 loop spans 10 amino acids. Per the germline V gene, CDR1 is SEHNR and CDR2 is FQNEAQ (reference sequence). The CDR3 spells CASSPDWPFF. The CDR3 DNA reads TGTGCCAGCAGCCCCGATTGGCCTTTCTTT.

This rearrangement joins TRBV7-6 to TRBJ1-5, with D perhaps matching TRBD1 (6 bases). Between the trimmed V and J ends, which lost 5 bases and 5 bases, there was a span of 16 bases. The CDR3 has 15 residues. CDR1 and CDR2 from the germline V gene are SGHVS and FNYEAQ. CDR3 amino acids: CASSLESGAYQPQHF. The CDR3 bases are TGTGCCAGCAGCCTAGAATCAGGGGCTTATCAGCCCCAGCATTTT.

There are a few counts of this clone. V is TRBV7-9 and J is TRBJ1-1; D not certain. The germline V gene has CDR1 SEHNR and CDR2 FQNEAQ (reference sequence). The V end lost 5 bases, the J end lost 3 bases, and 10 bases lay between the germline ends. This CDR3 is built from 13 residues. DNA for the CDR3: TGTGCCAGCAGCCCCCCACGGGACACTGAAGCTTTCTTT. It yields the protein CASSPPRDTEAFF.

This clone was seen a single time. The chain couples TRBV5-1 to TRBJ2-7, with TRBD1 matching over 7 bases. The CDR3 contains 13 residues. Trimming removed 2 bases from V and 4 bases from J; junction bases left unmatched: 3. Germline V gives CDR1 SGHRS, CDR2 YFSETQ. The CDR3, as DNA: TGCGCCAGCAGCTTCGGGACAGCTTACGAGCAGTACTTC. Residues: CASSFGTAYEQYF.

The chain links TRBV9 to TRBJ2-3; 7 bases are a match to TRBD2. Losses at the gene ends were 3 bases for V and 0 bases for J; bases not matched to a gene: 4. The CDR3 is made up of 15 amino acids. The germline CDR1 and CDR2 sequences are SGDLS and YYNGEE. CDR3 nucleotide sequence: TGTGCCAGCAGCGGTAGCGGGTCTAGCACAGATACGCAGTATTTT. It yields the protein CASSGSGSSTDTQYF.

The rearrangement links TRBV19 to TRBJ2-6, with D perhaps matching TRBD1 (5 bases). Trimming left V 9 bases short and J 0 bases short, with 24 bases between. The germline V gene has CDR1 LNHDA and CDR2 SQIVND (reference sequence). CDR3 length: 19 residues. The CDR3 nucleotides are TGTGCCAGCTTGACCAAAAATGGACAAACCTCCTCTGGGGCCAACGTCCTGACTTTC. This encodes CASLTKNGQTSSGANVLTF.

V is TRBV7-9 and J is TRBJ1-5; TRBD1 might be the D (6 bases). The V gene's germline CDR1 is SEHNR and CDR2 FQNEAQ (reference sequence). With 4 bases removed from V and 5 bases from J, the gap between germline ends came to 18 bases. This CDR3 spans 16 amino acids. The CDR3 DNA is TGTGCCAGCAGCTCAACTCGGGGGGCCGGGGATCAGCCCCAGCATTTT. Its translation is CASSSTRGAGDQPQHF.

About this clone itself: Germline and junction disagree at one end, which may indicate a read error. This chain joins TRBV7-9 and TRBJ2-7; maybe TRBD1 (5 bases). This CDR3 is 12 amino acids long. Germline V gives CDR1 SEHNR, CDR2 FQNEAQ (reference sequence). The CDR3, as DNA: TGTTCCAGCAACGGACAAGTCGACGAGCAGTACTTC. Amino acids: CSSNGQVDEQYF.

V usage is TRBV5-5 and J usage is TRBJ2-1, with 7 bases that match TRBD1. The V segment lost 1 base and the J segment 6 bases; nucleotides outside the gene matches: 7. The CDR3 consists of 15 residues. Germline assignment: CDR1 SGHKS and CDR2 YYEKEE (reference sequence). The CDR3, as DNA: TGTGCCAGCAGCTTGCTCTCAGGGGGTCGCAATGAGCAGTTCTTC. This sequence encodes CASSLLSGGRNEQFF.

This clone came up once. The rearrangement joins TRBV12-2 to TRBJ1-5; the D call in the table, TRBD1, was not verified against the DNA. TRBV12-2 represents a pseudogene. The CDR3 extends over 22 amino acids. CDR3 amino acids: CASRPMGDREEVGVDGNQPQHF. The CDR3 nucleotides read TGTGCAAGTCGCCCCATGGGGGACAGGGAGGAGGTAGGGGTAGATGGCAATCAGCCCCAGCATTTT.

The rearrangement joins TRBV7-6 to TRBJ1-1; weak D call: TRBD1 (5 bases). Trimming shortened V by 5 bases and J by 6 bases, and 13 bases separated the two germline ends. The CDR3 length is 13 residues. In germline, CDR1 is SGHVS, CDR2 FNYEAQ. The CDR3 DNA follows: TGTGCCAGCAGCGCTTCGGGGGGGTCTGAAGCTTTCTTT. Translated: CASSASGGSEAFF.

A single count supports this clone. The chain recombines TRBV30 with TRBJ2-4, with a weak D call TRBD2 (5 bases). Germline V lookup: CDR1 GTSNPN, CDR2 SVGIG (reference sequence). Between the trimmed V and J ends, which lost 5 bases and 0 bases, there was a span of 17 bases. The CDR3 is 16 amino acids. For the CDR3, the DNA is TGTGCCTGGCCAAGCGGACGTCTGCTAGCCAAAAACATTCAGTACTTC. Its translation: CAWPSGRLLAKNIQYF.

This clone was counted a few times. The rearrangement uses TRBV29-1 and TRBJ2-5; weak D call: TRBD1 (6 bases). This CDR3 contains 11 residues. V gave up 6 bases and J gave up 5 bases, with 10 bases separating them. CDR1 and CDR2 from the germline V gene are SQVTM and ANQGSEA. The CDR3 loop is CSVTGLETQYF. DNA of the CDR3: TGCAGCGTGACAGGATTGGAGACCCAGTACTTC.

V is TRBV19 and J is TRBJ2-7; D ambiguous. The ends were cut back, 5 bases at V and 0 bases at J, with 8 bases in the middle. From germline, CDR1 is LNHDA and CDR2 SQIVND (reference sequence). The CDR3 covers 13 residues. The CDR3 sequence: CASSVQASYEQYF. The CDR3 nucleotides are TGTGCCAGTAGTGTCCAGGCCTCCTACGAGCAGTACTTC.

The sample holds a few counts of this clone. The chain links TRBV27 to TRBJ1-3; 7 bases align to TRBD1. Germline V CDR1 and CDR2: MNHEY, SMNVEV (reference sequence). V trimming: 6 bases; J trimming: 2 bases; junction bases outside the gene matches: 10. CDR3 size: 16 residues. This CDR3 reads CASSPDRERPGNTIYF. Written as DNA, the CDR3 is TGTGCCAGCAGCCCAGACAGGGAAAGGCCTGGAAACACCATATATTTT.

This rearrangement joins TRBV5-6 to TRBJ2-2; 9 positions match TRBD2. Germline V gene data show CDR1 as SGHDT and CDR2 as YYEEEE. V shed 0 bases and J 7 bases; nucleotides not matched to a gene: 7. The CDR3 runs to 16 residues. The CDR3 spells CASSLGQTSGFGELFF. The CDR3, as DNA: TGTGCCAGCAGCTTGGGGCAGACTAGCGGTTTCGGGGAGCTGTTTTTT.

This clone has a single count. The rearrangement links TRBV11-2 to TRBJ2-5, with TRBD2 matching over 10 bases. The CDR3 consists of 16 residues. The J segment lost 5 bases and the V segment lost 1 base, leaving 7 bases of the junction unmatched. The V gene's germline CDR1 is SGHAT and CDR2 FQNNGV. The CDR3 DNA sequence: TGTGCCAGCAGCTTAGGGGCTAGCGGGAGTCGGGAGACCCAGTACTTC. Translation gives CASSLGASGSRETQYF.

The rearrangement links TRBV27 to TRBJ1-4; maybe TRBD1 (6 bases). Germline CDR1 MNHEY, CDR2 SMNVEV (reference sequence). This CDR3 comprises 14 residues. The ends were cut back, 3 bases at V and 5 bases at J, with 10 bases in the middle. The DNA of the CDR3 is TGTGCCAGCAGTTTGAGGACAGCAAATGAAAAACTGTTTTTT. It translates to CASSLRTANEKLFF.

CDR3 DNA sequence: TGTGCCGCGGGGTTTAGTGCGAGTGACACTGAAGCTTTCTTT. Amino acid sequence: CAAGFSASDTEAFF. The V call is TRBV6-1, the J call TRBJ1-1; no clear D gene. Deletions cut 11 bases from V and 3 bases from J, with 19 bases between. The CDR3 loop spans 14 amino acids. Germline CDR1 MNHNS, CDR2 SASEGT.

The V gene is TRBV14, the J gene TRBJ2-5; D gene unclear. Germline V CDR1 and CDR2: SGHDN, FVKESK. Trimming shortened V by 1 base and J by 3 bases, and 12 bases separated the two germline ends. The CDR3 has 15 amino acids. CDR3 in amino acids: CASSQGVVREETQYF. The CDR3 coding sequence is TGTGCCAGCAGCCAAGGGGTGGTCCGGGAAGAGACCCAGTACTTC. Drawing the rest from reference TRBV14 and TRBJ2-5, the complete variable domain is EAGVTQFPSHSVIEKGQTVTLRCDPISGHDNLYWYRRVMGKEIKFLLHFVKESKQDESGMPNNRFLAERTGGTYSTLKVQPAELEDSGVYFCASSQGVVREETQYFGPGTRLLVL.

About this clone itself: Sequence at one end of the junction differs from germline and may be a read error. The CDR3 nucleotides read TGTGCCAGCAGTCCCCCCTCCTATAGCGGGATTTTT. Its translation: CASSPPSYSGIF. The genes are TRBV28 and TRBJ2-3; 8 bases are shared with TRBD2. This CDR3 spans 12 amino acids. Germline loops: CDR1 MDHEN, CDR2 SYDVKM.

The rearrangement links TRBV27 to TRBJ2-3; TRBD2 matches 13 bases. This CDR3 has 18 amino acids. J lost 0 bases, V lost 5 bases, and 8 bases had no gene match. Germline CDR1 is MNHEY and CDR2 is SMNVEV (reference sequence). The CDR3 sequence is CASSLPGLAGTSTDTQYF. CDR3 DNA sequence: TGTGCCAGCAGTCTCCCGGGACTAGCGGGGACTAGCACAGATACGCAGTATTTT.

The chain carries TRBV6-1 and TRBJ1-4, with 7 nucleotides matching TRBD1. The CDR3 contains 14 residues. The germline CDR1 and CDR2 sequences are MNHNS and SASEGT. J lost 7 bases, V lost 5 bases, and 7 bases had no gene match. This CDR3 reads CASSFVGQSEKLFF. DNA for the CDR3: TGTGCCAGCAGTTTCGTGGGACAGTCTGAAAAACTGTTTTTT.